This T cell receptor beta chain is drawn from a study of patients and donors after allogeneic stem cell transplantation. V was trimmed by 10 bases and J by 10 bases, leaving 8 bases between them. Germline V gene data show CDR1 as LNHDA and CDR2 as SQIVND (reference sequence). The CDR3 is 9 amino acids. One entry per CDR3 protein results from TCRdb running MiXCR on the RT-PCR reads. The table has more than 850,000 distinct CDR3 sequences, roughly 17% seen once. Sequenced: blood, either unsorted or a sorted T cell fraction (not recorded which). J is TRBJ1-5 and V is TRBV19; D ambiguous. The receptor's source is a human donor who was either an allogeneic HSCT recipient or a stem cell or donor lymphocyte infusion donor (not recorded which). It is not recorded whose cells these are; they may come from a transplant donor. CDR3 loop: CAIPGPQHF. In DNA form, the CDR3 reads TGTGCCATTCCCGGCCCCCAGCATTTT.